The 7 T cell receptor beta chains below come from one sample, sequenced in a study of post-analysis software for immune sequencing data (dated by TCRdb to between 2015 and 2016). General conclusions and limits of the study: Significantly higher frequencies in patients than in controls were found for roughly five TRBV segments, including TRBV5-6, TRBV5-1 and TRBV20-1.

Library preparation employed PCR. The sequencer listed for this sample is Illumina HiSeq 2500. To reduce PCR and sequencing biases, unique molecular identifiers were built into the TCR beta cDNA libraries. TCRdb redid the processing of the public reads, applying fastp at Q25 and MiXCR, and retained in-frame beta chains. Rows are combined by CDR3 protein, so each entry shows the most common genes and DNA. Within this sample are 800,000 to 950,000 distinct CDR3 sequences, with under 70% of them counted one time only. In total, the top ten clones hold over 4% of the sample. Their target antigens are unknown. The sequenced sample consisted of blood. Receptor source: a girl aged 10 to 17 with multiple sclerosis.

V and J are TRBV12-3 or TRBV12-4 and TRBJ1-2; 8 bases align to TRBD1. The CDR3 spans 15 residues. V gave up 1 base and J gave up 6 bases; unmatched junction bases: 7. As DNA, the CDR3 is TGTGCCAGCAGTTTAGGGACAGGGAGGAGTGATGGCTACACCTTC. Amino acids: CASSLGTGRSDGYTF.

The chain recombines TRBV20-1 with TRBJ2-3; D might be TRBD2 (5 bases). The CDR3 runs 15 residues. V dropped 5 bases and J dropped 2 bases, with 17 bases sitting between them. CDR1 and CDR2 from the germline V gene are DFQATT and SNEGSKA (reference sequence). The CDR3 region is CSAGLDGATTDTQYF. The CDR3, as DNA: TGCAGTGCTGGACTCGACGGAGCTACCACAGATACGCAGTATTTT.

This clonotype showed up just a few times. The chain joins TRBV15 to TRBJ2-2; tentatively, D is TRBD1 (5 bases). Trimming removed 5 bases at V and 0 bases at J, with 10 bases between. The CDR3 loop spans 15 amino acids. Germline loops: CDR1 LNHNV, CDR2 YYDKDF (reference sequence). As DNA, the CDR3 is TGTGCCACCAGCCAGGACATCGCGAACACCGGGGAGCTGTTTTTT. This translates into CATSQDIANTGELFF.

The chain combines TRBV7-9 with TRBJ2-7, with 9 bases that match TRBD1. After removal of 1 base from V and 0 bases from J, the junction contained 1 base not matched to a gene. Germline V gives CDR1 SEHNR, CDR2 FQNEAQ (reference sequence). The CDR3 has 15 residues. The CDR3 DNA reads as TGTGCCAGCAGCTTAGTGACAGGGGGCTCCTACGAGCAGTACTTC. Its translation is CASSLVTGGSYEQYF.

The chain employs TRBV3-1 and TRBJ2-5; the D is unclear. TRBJ2-7 explains the end of the DNA better; the J call may be wrong. The germline CDR1 and CDR2 sequences are LGHDT and YNNKEL (reference sequence). This CDR3 spans 14 amino acids. The CDR3 is CASSQRTAAYEQYF. CDR3 DNA sequence: TGTGCCAGCAGCCAAAGGACGGCGGCCTACGAGCAGTACTTC.

The table lists this clonotype with a few counts. The J gene is TRBJ2-4, the V gene TRBV7-9; D assignment may be TRBD1 or TRBD2 (5 bases each). There are 16 residues in the CDR3. The V and J ends lost 3 bases and 0 bases respectively, with 12 bases between them. CDR1 and CDR2 from the germline V gene are SEHNR and FQNEAQ (reference sequence). The CDR3 coding sequence is TGTGCCAGCAGCTTGGATGGGACCCCAGCCAAAAACATTCAGTACTTC. As protein: CASSLDGTPAKNIQYF.

The chain carries TRBV7-9 and TRBJ1-2; D gene ambiguous. V lost 2 bases, J lost 8 bases, and 9 bases lay in between. Germline-derived CDR1 and CDR2 are SEHNR and FQNEAQ (reference sequence). The CDR3 consists of 12 residues. The CDR3 loop is CASSLLWEGYTF. The CDR3 DNA is TGTGCCAGCAGCTTATTATGGGAGGGCTACACCTTC.